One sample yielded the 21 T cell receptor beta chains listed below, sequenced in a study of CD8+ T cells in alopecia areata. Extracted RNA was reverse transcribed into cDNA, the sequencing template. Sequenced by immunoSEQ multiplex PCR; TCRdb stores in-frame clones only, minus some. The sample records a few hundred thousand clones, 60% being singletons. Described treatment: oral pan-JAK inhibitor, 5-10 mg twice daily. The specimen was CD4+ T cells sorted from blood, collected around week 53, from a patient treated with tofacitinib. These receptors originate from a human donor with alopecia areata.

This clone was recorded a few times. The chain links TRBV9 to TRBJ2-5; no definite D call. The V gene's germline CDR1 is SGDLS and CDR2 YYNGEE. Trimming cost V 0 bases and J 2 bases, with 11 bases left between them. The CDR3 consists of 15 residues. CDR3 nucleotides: TGTGCCAGCAGCGTAGGGTCGGCCCTACAAGAGACCCAGTACTTC. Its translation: CASSVGSALQETQYF.

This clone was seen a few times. The DNA of the CDR3 is TGCAGCGTAGCCGGGACAGGGGTGTCTGAAGCTTTCTTT. Translating it yields CSVAGTGVSEAFF. This chain connects TRBV29-1 to TRBJ1-1; 10 positions agree with TRBD1. CDR3 length equals 13 residues. The V and J ends lost 6 bases and 6 bases, in that order; junction bases with no gene match: 7. The V gene's germline CDR1 is SQVTM and CDR2 ANQGSEA. Using reference TRBV29-1 and TRBJ1-1 for the parts outside the CDR3, the full variable domain is SAVISQKPSRDICQRGTSLTIQCQVDSQVTMMFWYRQQPGQSLTLIATANQGSEATYESGFVIDKFPISRPNLTFSTLTVSNMSPEDSSIYLCSVAGTGVSEAFFGQGTRLTVV.

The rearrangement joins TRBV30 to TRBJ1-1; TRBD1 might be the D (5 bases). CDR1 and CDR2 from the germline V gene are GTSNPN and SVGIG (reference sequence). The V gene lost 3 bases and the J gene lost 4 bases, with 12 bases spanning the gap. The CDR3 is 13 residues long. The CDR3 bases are TGTGCCTGGAGCCGTGACAGAAGCACTGAAGCTTTCTTT. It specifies CAWSRDRSTEAFF.

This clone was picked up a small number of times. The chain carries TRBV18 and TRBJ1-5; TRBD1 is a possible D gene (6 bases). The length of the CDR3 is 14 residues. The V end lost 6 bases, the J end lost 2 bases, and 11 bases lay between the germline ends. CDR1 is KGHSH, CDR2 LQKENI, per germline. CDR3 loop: CASSQGSGNQPQHF. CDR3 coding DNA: TGTGCCAGCTCCCAGGGGTCTGGCAATCAGCCCCAGCATTTT.

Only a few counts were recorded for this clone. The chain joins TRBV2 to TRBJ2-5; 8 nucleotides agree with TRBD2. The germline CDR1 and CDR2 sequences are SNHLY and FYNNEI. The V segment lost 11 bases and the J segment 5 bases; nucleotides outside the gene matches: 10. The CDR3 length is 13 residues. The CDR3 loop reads CAGNSGGMETQYF. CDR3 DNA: TGTGCCGGAAACAGCGGGGGTATGGAGACCCAGTACTTC.

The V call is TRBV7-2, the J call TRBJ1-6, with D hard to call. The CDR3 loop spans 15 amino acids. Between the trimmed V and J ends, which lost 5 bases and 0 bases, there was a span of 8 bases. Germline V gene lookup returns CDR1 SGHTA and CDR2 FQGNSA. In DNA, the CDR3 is TGTGCCAGCAGCCTAAGGGCCTCCTATAATTCACCCCTCCACTTT. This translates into CASSLRASYNSPLHF.

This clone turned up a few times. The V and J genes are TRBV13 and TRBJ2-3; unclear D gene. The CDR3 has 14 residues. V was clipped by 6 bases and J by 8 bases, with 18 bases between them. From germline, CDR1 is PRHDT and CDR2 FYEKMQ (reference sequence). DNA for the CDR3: TGTGCCAGCAGTTCCCGGACCCCTCCCGGTACGCAGTATTTT. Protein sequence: CASSSRTPPGTQYF.

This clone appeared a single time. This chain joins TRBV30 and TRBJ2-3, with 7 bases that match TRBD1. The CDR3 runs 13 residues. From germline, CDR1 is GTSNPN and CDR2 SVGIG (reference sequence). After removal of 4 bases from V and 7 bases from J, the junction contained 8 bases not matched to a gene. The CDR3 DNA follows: TGTGCCTGGACCAGCAGGGACAGCAATACGCAGTATTTT. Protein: CAWTSRDSNTQYF.

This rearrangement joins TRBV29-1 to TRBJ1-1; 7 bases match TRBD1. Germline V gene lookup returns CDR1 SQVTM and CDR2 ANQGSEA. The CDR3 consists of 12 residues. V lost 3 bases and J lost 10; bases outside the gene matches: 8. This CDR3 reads CSVDKGAVGAFF. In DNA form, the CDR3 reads TGCAGCGTTGATAAGGGGGCGGTTGGAGCTTTCTTT.

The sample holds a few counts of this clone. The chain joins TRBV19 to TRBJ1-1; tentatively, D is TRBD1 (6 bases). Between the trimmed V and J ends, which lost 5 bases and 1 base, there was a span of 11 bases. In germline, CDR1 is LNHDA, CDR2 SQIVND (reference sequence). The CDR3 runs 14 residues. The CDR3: CASSFGGSNTEAFF. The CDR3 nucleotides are TGTGCCAGTAGTTTCGGGGGCTCGAACACTGAAGCTTTCTTT.

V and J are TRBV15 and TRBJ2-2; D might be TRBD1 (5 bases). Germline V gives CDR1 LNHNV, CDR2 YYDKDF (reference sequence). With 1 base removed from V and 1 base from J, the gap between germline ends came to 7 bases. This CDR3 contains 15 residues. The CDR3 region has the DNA TGTGCCACCAGCAGAGGTACAGGGAACACCGGGGAGCTGTTTTTT. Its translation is CATSRGTGNTGELFF.

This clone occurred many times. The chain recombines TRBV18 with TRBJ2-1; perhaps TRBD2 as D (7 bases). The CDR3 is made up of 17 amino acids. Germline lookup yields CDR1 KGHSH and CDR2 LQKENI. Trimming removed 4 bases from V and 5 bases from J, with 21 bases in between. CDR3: CASSLTGGDPQNNEQFF. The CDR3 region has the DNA TGTGCCAGCTCACTAACGGGGGGCGACCCCCAAAACAATGAGCAGTTCTTC.

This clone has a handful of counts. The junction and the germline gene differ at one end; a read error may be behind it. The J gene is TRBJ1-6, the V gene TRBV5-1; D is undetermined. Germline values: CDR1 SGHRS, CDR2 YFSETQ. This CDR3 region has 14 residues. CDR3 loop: CASSLGNAVSPLHF. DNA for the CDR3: TGCGCCAGCAGTTTGGGGAACGCGGTTTCACCCCTCCACTTT.

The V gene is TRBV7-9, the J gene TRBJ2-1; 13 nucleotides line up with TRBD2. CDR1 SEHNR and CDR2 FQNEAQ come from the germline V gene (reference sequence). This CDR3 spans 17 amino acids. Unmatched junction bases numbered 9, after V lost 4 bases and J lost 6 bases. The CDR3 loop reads CASSSPPLAGGINEQFF. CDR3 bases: TGTGCCAGCAGCTCCCCTCCACTAGCGGGGGGGATCAATGAGCAGTTCTTC. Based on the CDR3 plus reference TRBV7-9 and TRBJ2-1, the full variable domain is DTGVSQNPRHKITKRGQNVTFRCDPISEHNRLYWYRQTLGQGPEFLTYFQNEAQLEKSRLLSDRFSAERPKGSFSTLEIQRTEQGDSAMYLCASSSPPLAGGINEQFFGPGTRLTVL.

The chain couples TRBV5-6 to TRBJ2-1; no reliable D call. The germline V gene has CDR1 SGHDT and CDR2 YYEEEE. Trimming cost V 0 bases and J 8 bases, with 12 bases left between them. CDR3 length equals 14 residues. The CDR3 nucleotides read TGTGCCAGCAGCTTGGGGCCCATCCCCGATGAGCAGTTCTTC. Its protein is CASSLGPIPDEQFF.

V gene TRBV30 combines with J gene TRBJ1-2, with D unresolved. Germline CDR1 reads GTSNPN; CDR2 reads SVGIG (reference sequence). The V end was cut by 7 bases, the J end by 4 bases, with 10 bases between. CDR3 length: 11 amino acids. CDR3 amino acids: CAYDVGYGYTF. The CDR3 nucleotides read TGTGCCTACGACGTGGGCTATGGCTACACCTTC. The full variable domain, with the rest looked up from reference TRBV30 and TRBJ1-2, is SQTIHQWPATLVQPVGSPLSLECTVEGTSNPNLYWYRQAAGRGLQLLFYSVGIGQISSEVPQNLSASRPQDRQFILSSKKLLLSDSGFYLCAYDVGYGYTFGSGTRLTVV.

CDR3 in DNA: TGTGCCAGCAGCATCCAACAGGGCGGCGAGCAGTACTTC. Protein product: CASSIQQGGEQYF. This chain uses TRBV7-9 with TRBJ2-7; a possible D gene is TRBD1 (6 bases). The CDR3 extends over 13 amino acids. Germline values: CDR1 SEHNR, CDR2 FQNEAQ (reference sequence). V lost 5 bases, J lost 6 bases, and 14 bases lay in between.

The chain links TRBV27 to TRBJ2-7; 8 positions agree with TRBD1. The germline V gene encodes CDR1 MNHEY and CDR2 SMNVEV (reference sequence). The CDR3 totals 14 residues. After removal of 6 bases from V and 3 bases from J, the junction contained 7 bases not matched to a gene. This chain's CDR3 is CASRLGQENYEQYF. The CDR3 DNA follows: TGTGCCAGCAGGCTGGGACAGGAAAACTACGAGCAGTACTTC.

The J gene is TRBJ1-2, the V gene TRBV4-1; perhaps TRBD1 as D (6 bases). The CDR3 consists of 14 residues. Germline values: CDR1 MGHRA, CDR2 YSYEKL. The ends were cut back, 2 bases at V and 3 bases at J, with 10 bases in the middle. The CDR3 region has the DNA TGCGCCAGCAGCCAAAGAGAGGGGGACTATGGCTACACCTTC. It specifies CASSQREGDYGYTF.

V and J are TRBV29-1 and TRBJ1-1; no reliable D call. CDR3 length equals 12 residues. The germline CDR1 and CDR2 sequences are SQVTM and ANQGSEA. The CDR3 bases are TGCATCCCGATCGAGGCAAAACCTGAAGCTTTCTTT. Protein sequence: CIPIEAKPEAFF.

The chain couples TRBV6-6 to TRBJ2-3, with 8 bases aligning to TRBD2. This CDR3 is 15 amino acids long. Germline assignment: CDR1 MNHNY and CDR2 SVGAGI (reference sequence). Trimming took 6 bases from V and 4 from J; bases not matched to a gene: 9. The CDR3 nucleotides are TGTGCCAGCAGGTTAGCGGGGCTGGGTCCAGATACGCAGTATTTT. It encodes CASRLAGLGPDTQYF.